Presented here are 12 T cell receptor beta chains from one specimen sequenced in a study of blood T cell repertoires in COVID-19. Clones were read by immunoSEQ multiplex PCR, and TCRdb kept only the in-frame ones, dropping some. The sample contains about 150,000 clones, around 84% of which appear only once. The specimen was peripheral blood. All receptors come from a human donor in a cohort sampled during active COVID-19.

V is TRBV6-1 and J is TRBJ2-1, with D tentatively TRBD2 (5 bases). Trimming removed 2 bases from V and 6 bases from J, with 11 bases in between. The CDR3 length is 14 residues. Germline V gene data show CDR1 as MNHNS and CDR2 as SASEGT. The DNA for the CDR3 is TGTGCCAGCAGTGAACGAGGGCAAACCAATGAGCAGTTCTTC. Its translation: CASSERGQTNEQFF.

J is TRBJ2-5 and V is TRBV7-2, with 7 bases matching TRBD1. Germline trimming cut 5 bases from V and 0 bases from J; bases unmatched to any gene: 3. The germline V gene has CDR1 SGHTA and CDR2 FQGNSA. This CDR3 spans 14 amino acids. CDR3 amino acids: CASSVDRYQETQYF. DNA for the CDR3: TGTGCCAGCAGCGTGGACAGGTACCAAGAGACCCAGTACTTC.

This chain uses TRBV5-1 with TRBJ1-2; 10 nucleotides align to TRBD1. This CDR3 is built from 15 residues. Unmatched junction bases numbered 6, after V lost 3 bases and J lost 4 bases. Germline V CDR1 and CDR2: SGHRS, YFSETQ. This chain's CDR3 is CASSSDRGRAYGYTF. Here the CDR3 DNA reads TGCGCCAGCAGCTCCGACAGGGGGCGAGCCTATGGCTACACCTTC.

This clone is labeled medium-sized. The CDR3 nucleotides read TGCGCCAGCAGTCTGAGGGACAGGGAGCTGTTTTTT. It encodes CASSLRDRELFF. The rearrangement uses TRBV23-1 and TRBJ2-2; maybe TRBD1 (6 bases). TRBV23-1 is an open reading frame whose function is uncertain. The V gene lost 4 bases and the J gene lost 9 bases, with 9 bases spanning the gap. The CDR3 covers 12 residues.

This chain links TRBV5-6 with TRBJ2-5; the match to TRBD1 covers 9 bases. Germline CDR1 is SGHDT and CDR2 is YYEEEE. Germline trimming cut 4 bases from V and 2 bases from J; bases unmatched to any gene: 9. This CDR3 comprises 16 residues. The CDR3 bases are TGTGCCAGCAGCCCCCGCCTGACAGGGGGACAAGAGACCCAGTACTTC. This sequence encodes CASSPRLTGGQETQYF.

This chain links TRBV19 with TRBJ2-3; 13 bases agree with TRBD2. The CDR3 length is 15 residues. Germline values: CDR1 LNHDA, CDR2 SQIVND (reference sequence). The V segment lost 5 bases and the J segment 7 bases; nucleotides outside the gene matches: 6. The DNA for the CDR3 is TGTGCCAGTAGTCTAGGACTAGCGGGGGAATATACGCAGTATTTT. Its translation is CASSLGLAGEYTQYF.

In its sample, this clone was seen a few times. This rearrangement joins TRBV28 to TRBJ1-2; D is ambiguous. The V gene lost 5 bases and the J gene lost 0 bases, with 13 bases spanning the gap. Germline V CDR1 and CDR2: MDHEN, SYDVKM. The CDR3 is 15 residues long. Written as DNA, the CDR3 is TGTGCCAGCAGTCCCCTGCGGGGAACTAACTATGGCTACACCTTC. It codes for CASSPLRGTNYGYTF.

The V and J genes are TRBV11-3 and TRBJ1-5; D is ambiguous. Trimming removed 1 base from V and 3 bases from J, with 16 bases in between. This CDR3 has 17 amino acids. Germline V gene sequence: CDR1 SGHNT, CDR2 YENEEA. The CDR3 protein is CASSLVGIPYPNQPQHF. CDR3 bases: TGTGCCAGCAGCTTAGTCGGGATCCCTTACCCCAATCAGCCCCAGCATTTT.

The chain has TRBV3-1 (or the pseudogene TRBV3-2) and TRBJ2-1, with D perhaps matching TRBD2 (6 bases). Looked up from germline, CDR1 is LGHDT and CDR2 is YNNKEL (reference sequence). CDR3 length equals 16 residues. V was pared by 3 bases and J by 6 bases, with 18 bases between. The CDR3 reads CASSHPSDPSGNEQFF. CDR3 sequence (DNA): TGTGCCAGCAGCCATCCTAGCGACCCCAGCGGCAATGAGCAGTTCTTC.

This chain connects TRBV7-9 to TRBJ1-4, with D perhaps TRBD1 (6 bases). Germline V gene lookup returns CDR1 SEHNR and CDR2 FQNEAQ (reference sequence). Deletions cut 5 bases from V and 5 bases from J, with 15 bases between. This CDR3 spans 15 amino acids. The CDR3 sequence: CASSETGTENEKLFF. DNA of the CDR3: TGTGCCAGCAGCGAAACAGGGACGGAAAATGAAAAACTGTTTTTT. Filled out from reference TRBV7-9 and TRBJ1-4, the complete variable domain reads DTGVSQNPRHKITKRGQNVTFRCDPISEHNRLYWYRQTLGQGPEFLTYFQNEAQLEKSRLLSDRFSAERPKGSFSTLEIQRTEQGDSAMYLCASSETGTENEKLFFGSGTQLSVL.

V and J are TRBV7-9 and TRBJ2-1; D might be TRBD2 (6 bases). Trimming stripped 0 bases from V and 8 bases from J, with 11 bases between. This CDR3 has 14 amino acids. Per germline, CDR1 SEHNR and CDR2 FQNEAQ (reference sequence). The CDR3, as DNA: TGTGCCAGCAGCTTAGCGGGAGGACGGGATGAGCAGTTCTTC. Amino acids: CASSLAGGRDEQFF. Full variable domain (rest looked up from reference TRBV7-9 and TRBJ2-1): DTGVSQNPRHKITKRGQNVTFRCDPISEHNRLYWYRQTLGQGPEFLTYFQNEAQLEKSRLLSDRFSAERPKGSFSTLEIQRTEQGDSAMYLCASSLAGGRDEQFFGPGTRLTVL.

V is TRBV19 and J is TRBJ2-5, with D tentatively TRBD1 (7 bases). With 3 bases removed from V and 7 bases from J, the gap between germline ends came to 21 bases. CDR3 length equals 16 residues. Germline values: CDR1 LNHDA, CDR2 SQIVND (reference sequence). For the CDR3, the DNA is TGTGCCAGTAGTATGGGCCAGGGGGGAAGAATCGGGACCCAGTACTTC. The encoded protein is CASSMGQGGRIGTQYF.